The clone carrying this T cell receptor (beta chain) appeared a few times. These data are taken from a study of naive and memory T cell subsets. TCR cDNA received a 3' ligated oligonucleotide that carried a UMI. Amplification of ligated cDNA took four PCR rounds with SP2 and nested alpha and beta constant primers. TCRdb passed the 5' RACE reads through MiXCR, listing each CDR3 protein once. The data show tens of thousands of distinct CDR3 sequences, 7.6% seen once. J gave up 9 bases and V 5 bases, and 14 bases lay outside the gene matches. CDR3 length equals 15 residues. Germline CDR1 is SGHVS and CDR2 is FQNEAQ.

The receptor was isolated from a female donor in good health. The J gene is TRBJ1-2, the V gene TRBV7-8; 8 bases match TRBD1. The CDR3 loop is CASSPLTGAARSYTF. In DNA, the CDR3 is TGTGCCAGCAGCCCCTTGACAGGGGCCGCTCGTAGCTACACCTTC. The entire variable domain, with the rest obtained from reference TRBV7-8 and TRBJ1-2, is as follows: GAGVSQSPRYKVAKRGQDVALRCDPISGHVSLFWYQQALGQGPEFLTYFQNEAQLDKSGLPSDRFFAERPEGSVSTLKIQRTQQEDSAVYLCASSPLTGAARSYTFGSGTRLTVV.